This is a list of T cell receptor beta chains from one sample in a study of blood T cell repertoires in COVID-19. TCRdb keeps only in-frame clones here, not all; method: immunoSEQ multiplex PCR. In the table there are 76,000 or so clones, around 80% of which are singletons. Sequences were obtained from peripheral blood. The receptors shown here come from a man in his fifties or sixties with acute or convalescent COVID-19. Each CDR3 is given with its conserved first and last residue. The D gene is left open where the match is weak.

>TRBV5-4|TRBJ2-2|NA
CASSIKTGELFF
TGTGCCAGCAGCATCAAAACCGGGGAGCTGTTTTTT
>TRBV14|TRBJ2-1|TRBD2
CASSHLRTSGTYNEQFF
TGTGCCAGCAGCCATCTTCGGACTAGCGGGACGTACAATGAGCAGTTCTTC
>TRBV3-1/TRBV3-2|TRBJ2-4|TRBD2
CASSQDSPLAGFNIQYF
TGTGCCAGCAGCCAAGATTCCCCCTTAGCGGGGTTTAACATTCAGTACTTC
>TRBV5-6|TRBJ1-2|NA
CASSRDITNYGYTF
TGTGCCAGCAGCAGGGACATTACTAACTATGGCTACACCTTC
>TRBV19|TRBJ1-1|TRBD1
CASRPGQGSEAFF
TGTGCCAGTAGACCGGGACAGGGTTCTGAAGCTTTCTTT
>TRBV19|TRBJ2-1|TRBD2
CASSRGGRGEQFF
TGTGCCAGTAGTCGTGGCGGGAGAGGTGAGCAGTTCTTC
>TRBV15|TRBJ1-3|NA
CATSSRSGSGNTIYF
TGTGCCACCAGCAGCAGATCGGGCTCTGGAAACACCATATATTTT
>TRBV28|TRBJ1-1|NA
CASSLGLNTEAFF
TGTGCCAGCAGTTTAGGGCTAAACACTGAAGCTTTCTTT
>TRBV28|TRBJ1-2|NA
CASSLTDYGYTF
TGTGCCAGCAGTTTAACAGACTATGGCTACACCTTC
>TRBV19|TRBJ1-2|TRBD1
CASTNTRTGHLGYTF
TGTGCCAGTACTAACACCCGGACAGGCCATCTCGGCTACACCTTC
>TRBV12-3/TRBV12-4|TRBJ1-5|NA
CASSTGSQPQHF
TGTGCCAGCAGTACAGGGTCTCAGCCCCAGCATTTT
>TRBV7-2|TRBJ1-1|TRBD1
CASSPGQGMRTEAFF
TGTGCCAGCAGCCCGGGACAGGGGATGAGGACTGAAGCTTTCTTT
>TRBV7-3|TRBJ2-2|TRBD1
CASSPSPGQGFTGELFF
TGTGCCAGCAGCCCCAGTCCGGGACAGGGTTTCACCGGGGAGCTGTTTTTT
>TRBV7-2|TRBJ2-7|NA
CASSLGGSPYEQYF
TGTGCCAGCAGCTTAGGAGGTAGTCCCTACGAGCAGTACTTC
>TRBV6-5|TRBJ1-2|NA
CASSKKQGNDGYTF
TGTGCCAGCAGTAAGAAGCAGGGAAACGATGGCTACACCTTC